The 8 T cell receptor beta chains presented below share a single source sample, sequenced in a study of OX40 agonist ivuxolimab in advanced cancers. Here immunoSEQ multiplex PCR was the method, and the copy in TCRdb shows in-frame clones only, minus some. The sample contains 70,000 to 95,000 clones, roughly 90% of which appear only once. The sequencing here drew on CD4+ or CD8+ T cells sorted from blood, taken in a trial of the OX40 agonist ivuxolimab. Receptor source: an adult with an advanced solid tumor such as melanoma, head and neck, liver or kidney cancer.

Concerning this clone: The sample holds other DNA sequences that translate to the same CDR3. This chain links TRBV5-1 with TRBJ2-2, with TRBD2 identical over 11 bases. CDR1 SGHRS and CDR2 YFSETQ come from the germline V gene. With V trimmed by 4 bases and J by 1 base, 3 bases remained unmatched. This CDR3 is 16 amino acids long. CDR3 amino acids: CASSPLAGGNTGELFF. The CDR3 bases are TGCGCCAGCAGCCCCCTAGCGGGAGGGAACACCGGGGAGCTGTTTTTT.

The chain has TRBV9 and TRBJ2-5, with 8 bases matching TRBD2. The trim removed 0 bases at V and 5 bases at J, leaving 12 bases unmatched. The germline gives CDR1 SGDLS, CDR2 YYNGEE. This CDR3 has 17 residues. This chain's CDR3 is CASSVGNSGDPSETQYF. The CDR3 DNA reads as TGTGCCAGCAGCGTAGGAAATAGCGGGGATCCCTCTGAGACCCAGTACTTC.

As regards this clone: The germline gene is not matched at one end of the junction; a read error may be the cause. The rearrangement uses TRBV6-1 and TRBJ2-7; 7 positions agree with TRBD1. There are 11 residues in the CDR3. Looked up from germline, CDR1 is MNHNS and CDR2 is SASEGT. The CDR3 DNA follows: TGTGCCAGCGCGCGGACCGGACAGGCCATCTTC. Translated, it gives CASARTGQAIF.

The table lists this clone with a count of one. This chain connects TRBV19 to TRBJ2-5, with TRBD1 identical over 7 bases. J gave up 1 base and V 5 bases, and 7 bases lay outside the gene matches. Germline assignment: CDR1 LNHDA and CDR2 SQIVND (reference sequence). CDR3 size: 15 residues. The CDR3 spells CASSSGDRAQETQYF. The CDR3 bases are TGTGCCAGTAGTTCCGGCGACAGGGCCCAAGAGACCCAGTACTTC.

CDR3: CASSPRDTPEPNEQFF. CDR3 nucleotide sequence: TGTGCCAGCAGCCCTCGGGACACCCCTGAGCCCAATGAGCAGTTCTTC. The gene calls are TRBV11-2 and TRBJ2-1; tentatively, D is TRBD1 (6 bases). Trimming took 5 bases from V and 6 from J, leaving 20 bases between them. The germline CDR1 and CDR2 sequences are SGHAT and FQNNGV. The CDR3 runs 16 residues.

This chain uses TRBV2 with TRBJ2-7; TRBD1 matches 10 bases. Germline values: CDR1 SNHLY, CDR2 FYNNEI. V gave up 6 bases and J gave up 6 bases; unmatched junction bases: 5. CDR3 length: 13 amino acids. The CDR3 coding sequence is TGTGCCAGCAGGAAGACAGGGGGCGGCGAGCAGTACTTC. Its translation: CASRKTGGGEQYF.

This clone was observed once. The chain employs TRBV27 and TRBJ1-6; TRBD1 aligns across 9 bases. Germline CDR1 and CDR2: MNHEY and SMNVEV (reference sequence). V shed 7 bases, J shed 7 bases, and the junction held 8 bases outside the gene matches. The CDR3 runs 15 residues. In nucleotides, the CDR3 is TGTGCCAGCAAAGCATGGGGACAGGGCAATTCACCCCTCCACTTT. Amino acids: CASKAWGQGNSPLHF.

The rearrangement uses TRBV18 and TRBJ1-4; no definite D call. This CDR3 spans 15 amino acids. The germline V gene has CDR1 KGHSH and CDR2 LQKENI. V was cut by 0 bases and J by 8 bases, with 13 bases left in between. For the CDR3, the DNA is TGTGCCAGCTCACCACCTCGACCTGGAGGGGAAAAACTGTTTTTT. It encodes CASSPPRPGGEKLFF.